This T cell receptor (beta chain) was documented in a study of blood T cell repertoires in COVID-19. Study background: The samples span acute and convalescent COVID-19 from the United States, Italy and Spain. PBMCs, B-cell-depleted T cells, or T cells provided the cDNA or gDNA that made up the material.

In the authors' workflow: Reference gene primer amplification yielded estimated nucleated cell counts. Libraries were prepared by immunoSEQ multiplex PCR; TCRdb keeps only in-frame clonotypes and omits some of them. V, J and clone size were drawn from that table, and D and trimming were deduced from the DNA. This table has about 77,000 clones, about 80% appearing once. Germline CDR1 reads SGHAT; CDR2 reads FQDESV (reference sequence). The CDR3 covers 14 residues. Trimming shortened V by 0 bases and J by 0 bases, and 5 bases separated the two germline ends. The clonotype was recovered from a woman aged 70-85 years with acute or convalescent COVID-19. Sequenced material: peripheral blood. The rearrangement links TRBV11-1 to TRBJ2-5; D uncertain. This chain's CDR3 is CASSLARDQETQYF. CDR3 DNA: TGTGCCAGCAGCTTAGCCCGGGACCAAGAGACCCAGTACTTC.